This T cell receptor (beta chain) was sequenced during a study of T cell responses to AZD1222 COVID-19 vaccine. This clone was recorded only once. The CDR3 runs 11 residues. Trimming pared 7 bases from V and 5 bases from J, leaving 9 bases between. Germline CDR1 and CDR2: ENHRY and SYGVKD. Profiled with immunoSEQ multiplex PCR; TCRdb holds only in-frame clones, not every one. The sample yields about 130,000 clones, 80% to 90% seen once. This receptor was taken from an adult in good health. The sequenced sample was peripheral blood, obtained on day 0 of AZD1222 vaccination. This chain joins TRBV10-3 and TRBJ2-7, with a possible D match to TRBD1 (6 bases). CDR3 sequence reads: CAITYRDEQYF. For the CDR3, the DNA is TGTGCCATCACCTACAGGGACGAGCAGTACTTC.